Presented here are 23 T cell receptor beta chains from one specimen sequenced in a study of shared clonotypes between healthy human individuals. TCRdb keeps only in-frame clones here, not all; method: immunoSEQ multiplex PCR. In the table there are about 2.3 million clones, about nine tenths of which are singletons. The sample consisted of naive CD4+ T cells from PBMCs. Subset: CD45RA+ positively selected. The receptor set was obtained from a young man in good health. Some clones in this sample may be carry-over from other donors' samples.

This chain uses TRBV30 with TRBJ1-6; D not certain. The CDR3 covers 14 residues. Germline loops: CDR1 GTSNPN, CDR2 SVGIG (reference sequence). The V gene lost 5 bases and the J gene lost 8 bases, with 16 bases spanning the gap. The DNA of the CDR3 is TGTGCCTGGGGTGGGGTGGTAGTTGATTCACCCCTCCACTTT. Translating gives CAWGGVVVDSPLHF.

The chain is built from TRBV7-2 and TRBJ1-2, with a tentative D call TRBD1 (6 bases). From germline, CDR1 is SGHTA and CDR2 FQGNSA. The CDR3 is 14 residues long. Trimming cost V 6 bases and J 4 bases, with 15 bases left between them. The CDR3 nucleotides read TGTGCCAGCAGTCGTGTCGGACAGCTCTATGGCTACACCTTC. Its translation is CASSRVGQLYGYTF.

The rearrangement links TRBV5-1 to TRBJ1-1, with 9 bases lining up with TRBD1. Germline V gene sequence: CDR1 SGHRS, CDR2 YFSETQ. V was clipped by 4 bases and J by 5 bases; unmatched bases: 6. This CDR3 comprises 14 residues. The CDR3 DNA sequence: TGCGCCAGCAGCCGTGCCGGACAGGGGACTGAAGCTTTCTTT. The encoded protein is CASSRAGQGTEAFF.

A word on this clone: This sample includes further DNA sequences coding for the same CDR3. V gene TRBV2 combines with J gene TRBJ2-5, with 7 bases matching TRBD1. V trimming: 9 bases; J trimming: 3 bases; junction bases outside the gene matches: 4. This CDR3 spans 12 amino acids. The germline V gene encodes CDR1 SNHLY and CDR2 FYNNEI. The CDR3 loop reads CARRTGKETQYF. The CDR3 DNA reads TGTGCCAGGAGGACAGGAAAAGAGACCCAGTACTTC.

V and J are TRBV2 and TRBJ2-2, with TRBD1 as a possible D gene (6 bases). Germline assignment: CDR1 SNHLY and CDR2 FYNNEI. CDR3 length equals 13 residues. The V and J ends lost 6 bases and 7 bases respectively, with 12 bases between them. CDR3 sequence reads: CASSPGVDGELFF. The CDR3 DNA reads as TGTGCCAGCAGCCCAGGGGTGGACGGGGAGCTGTTTTTT.

The count of this clone is one. This chain links TRBV4-3 with TRBJ2-1; 7 positions agree with TRBD2. Trimming at V came to 1 base and at J to 7 bases, leaving 10 bases not matched to a gene. From germline, CDR1 is LGHNA and CDR2 YSLEER. This CDR3 region has 16 residues. The CDR3 loop reads CASSQARTFGGNEQFF. CDR3 sequence (DNA): TGCGCCAGCAGCCAAGCAAGAACTTTCGGGGGGAATGAGCAGTTCTTC.

The chain links TRBV28 to TRBJ2-3; D uncertain. The V and J ends lost 3 bases and 3 bases respectively, with 10 bases between them. Looked up from germline, CDR1 is MDHEN and CDR2 is SYDVKM. This CDR3 region has 14 residues. As DNA, the CDR3 is TGTGCCAGCAGTTTCTCCCTGAGGACAGATACGCAGTATTTT. Its translation is CASSFSLRTDTQYF. Full variable domain (missing parts from reference TRBV28 and TRBJ2-3): DVKVTQSSRYLVKRTGEKVFLECVQDMDHENMFWYRQDPGLGLRLIYFSYDVKMKEKGDIPEGYSVSREKKERFSLILESASTNQTSMYLCASSFSLRTDTQYFGPGTRLTVL.

The rearrangement joins TRBV6-6 to TRBJ2-1; the match to TRBD2 covers 8 bases. V was pared by 10 bases and J by 0 bases, with 2 bases of the junction left unmatched. The CDR3 sequence is 13 residues long. The germline V gene has CDR1 MNHNY and CDR2 SVGAGI (reference sequence). The CDR3 DNA sequence: TGTGCCACCGGGACTAGCTCCTACAATGAGCAGTTCTTC. Its protein is CATGTSSYNEQFF.

The rearrangement uses TRBV11-3 and TRBJ2-5; D ambiguous. V was cut by 5 bases and J by 2 bases, with 15 bases left in between. The germline gives CDR1 SGHNT, CDR2 YENEEA. CDR3 size: 15 residues. CDR3 sequence (DNA): TGTGCCAGCAGCCGTGGGTCTCGGCCGCAAGAGACCCAGTACTTC. Protein sequence: CASSRGSRPQETQYF.

The chain links TRBV5-1 to TRBJ2-7; 8 positions match TRBD1. The V and J ends lost 5 bases and 2 bases, in that order; junction bases with no gene match: 3. This CDR3 has 13 amino acids. The germline V gene encodes CDR1 SGHRS and CDR2 YFSETQ. Here the CDR3 DNA reads TGCGCCAGCAGGTGGGGACAGGCCTACGAGCAGTACTTC. Its protein product is CASRWGQAYEQYF. Full variable domain (remainder filled in from reference TRBV5-1 and TRBJ2-7): KAGVTQTPRYLIKTRGQQVTLSCSPISGHRSVSWYQQTPGQGLQFLFEYFSETQRNKGNFPGRFSGRQFSNSRSEMNVSTLELGDSALYLCASRWGQAYEQYFGPGTRLTVT.

This clone turned up a few times. The chain uses TRBV30 and TRBJ1-1; no definite D call. Trimming cost V 4 bases and J 2 bases, with 2 bases left between them. The CDR3 runs to 10 residues. Per the germline V gene, CDR1 is GTSNPN and CDR2 is SVGIG (reference sequence). As DNA, the CDR3 is TGTGCCTGGATTAACACTGAAGCTTTCTTT. Translation gives CAWINTEAFF.

This chain uses TRBV4-3 with TRBJ2-3; weak D call: TRBD2 (6 bases). CDR3 length: 18 residues. CDR1 LGHNA and CDR2 YSLEER come from the germline V gene. V lost 0 bases, J lost 1 base, and 17 bases lay in between. The CDR3 bases are TGCGCCAGCAGCCAAGAGGTTCTGACCTCGGGGGGCACAGATACGCAGTATTTT. This translates into CASSQEVLTSGGTDTQYF.

V is TRBV2 and J is TRBJ1-5, with 8 bases identical to TRBD1. Germline CDR1 reads SNHLY; CDR2 reads FYNNEI. Trimming took 4 bases from V and 0 from J; bases not matched to a gene: 2. The CDR3 sequence is 15 residues long. The CDR3 reads CASSGDRSSNQPQHF. In DNA form, the CDR3 reads TGTGCCAGCAGTGGGGACAGGTCTAGCAATCAGCCCCAGCATTTT. Complete variable domain (other parts from reference TRBV2 and TRBJ1-5): EPEVTQTPSHQVTQMGQEVILRCVPISNHLYFYWYRQILGQKVEFLVSFYNNEISEKSEIFDDQFSVERPDGSNFTLKIRSTKLEDSAMYFCASSGDRSSNQPQHFGDGTRLSIL.

This chain links TRBV4-2 with TRBJ2-1; weak D call: TRBD2 (6 bases). Trimming removed 3 bases from V and 10 bases from J, with 13 bases in between. CDR3 length equals 13 residues. CDR1 LGHNA and CDR2 YNFKEQ come from the germline V gene. The CDR3 reads CASSHPTSTEQFF. CDR3 nucleotide sequence: TGTGCCAGCAGCCACCCGACTAGTACCGAGCAGTTCTTC.

This chain connects TRBV6-5 to TRBJ2-1; D is unresolved. The CDR3 has 15 amino acids. The germline CDR1 and CDR2 sequences are MNHEY and SVGAGI. Trimming removed 7 bases from V and 0 bases from J, with 13 bases in between. As DNA, the CDR3 is TGTGCCAGCATCCCTTCTTGGACCTCCTACAATGAGCAGTTCTTC. Its translation is CASIPSWTSYNEQFF.

This clone was observed a handful of times. This sample includes further DNA sequences coding for the same CDR3. The V call is TRBV6-6, the J call TRBJ1-5; unclear D gene. Germline V lookup: CDR1 MNHNY, CDR2 SVGAGI (reference sequence). V lost 2 bases and J 4 bases, leaving 3 bases between the germline ends. The CDR3 length is 12 residues. The CDR3 DNA sequence: TGTGCCAGCAGTTACCTAAATCAGCCCCAGCATTTT. This gives the protein CASSYLNQPQHF.

The gene calls are TRBV5-3 and TRBJ2-1; D possibly corresponds to TRBD1 (6 bases). TRBV5-3 is identified as an open reading frame with a role that is uncertain. V gave up 0 bases and J gave up 11 bases, with 15 bases separating them. This CDR3 is built from 14 residues. CDR3 sequence: CARSLVDSRTQQFF. The CDR3 DNA follows: TGTGCCAGAAGCTTGGTGGACAGCCGGACTCAGCAGTTCTTC.

CDR3 nucleotide sequence: TGTGCCAGCAGCGCCGGGACGGAGAACACTGAAGCTTTCTTT. It specifies CASSAGTENTEAFF. This sequence joins TRBV5-5 and TRBJ1-1, with D possibly matching TRBD1 (5 bases). The germline gives CDR1 SGHKS, CDR2 YYEKEE (reference sequence). This CDR3 spans 14 amino acids. V lost 4 bases and J lost 1, with 11 bases in between.

The chain links TRBV4-1 to TRBJ2-7; D not resolved. The CDR3 contains 15 residues. Trimming stripped 4 bases from V and 2 bases from J, with 15 bases between. CDR1 MGHRA and CDR2 YSYEKL come from the germline V gene. In nucleotides, the CDR3 is TGCGCCAGCAGCCGCGGACCCCCGAGGCCCTACGAGCAGTACTTC. Its translation is CASSRGPPRPYEQYF.

The J gene is TRBJ1-2, the V gene TRBV5-1; 9 bases map to TRBD1. The J segment lost 5 bases and the V segment lost 6 bases, leaving 11 bases of the junction unmatched. The CDR3 is 15 residues long. Germline CDR1 reads SGHRS; CDR2 reads YFSETQ. In DNA form, the CDR3 reads TGCGCCAGCACCGTTGGGACAGGGTTATTGTATGGCTACACCTTC. Protein: CASTVGTGLLYGYTF.

This clone is a singleton in its sample. The DNA for the CDR3 is TGTGCCAGCAGTTTATGGATGGGGACAGGGGTTTCCGAGCAGTACTTC. Protein product: CASSLWMGTGVSEQYF. The V call is TRBV28, the J call TRBJ2-7; TRBD1 aligns across 10 bases. Losses at the gene ends were 0 bases for V and 6 bases for J; bases not matched to a gene: 8. Germline V lookup: CDR1 MDHEN, CDR2 SYDVKM. CDR3 size: 16 residues. The complete variable domain, with remaining parts taken from reference TRBV28 and TRBJ2-7, reads DVKVTQSSRYLVKRTGEKVFLECVQDMDHENMFWYRQDPGLGLRLIYFSYDVKMKEKGDIPEGYSVSREKKERFSLILESASTNQTSMYLCASSLWMGTGVSEQYFGPGTRLTVT.

This chain connects TRBV19 to TRBJ2-7; TRBD2 agrees at 10 bases. This CDR3 is 15 amino acids long. V was clipped by 1 base and J by 3 bases; unmatched bases: 3. Germline-derived CDR1 and CDR2 are LNHDA and SQIVND (reference sequence). CDR3 nucleotides: TGTGCCAGTAGTATAGCACTAGCGGGACGCTACGAGCAGTACTTC. Translated, it gives CASSIALAGRYEQYF.

This chain joins TRBV5-4 and TRBJ2-2, with D uncertain. V was clipped by 0 bases and J by 1 base, with 10 bases between them. Germline CDR1 and CDR2: SGHNT and YYREEE (reference sequence). This CDR3 spans 16 amino acids. The CDR3 nucleotides read TGTGCCAGCAGCTTGGGGGCAGAACAGAACACCGGGGAGCTGTTTTTT. It specifies CASSLGAEQNTGELFF.